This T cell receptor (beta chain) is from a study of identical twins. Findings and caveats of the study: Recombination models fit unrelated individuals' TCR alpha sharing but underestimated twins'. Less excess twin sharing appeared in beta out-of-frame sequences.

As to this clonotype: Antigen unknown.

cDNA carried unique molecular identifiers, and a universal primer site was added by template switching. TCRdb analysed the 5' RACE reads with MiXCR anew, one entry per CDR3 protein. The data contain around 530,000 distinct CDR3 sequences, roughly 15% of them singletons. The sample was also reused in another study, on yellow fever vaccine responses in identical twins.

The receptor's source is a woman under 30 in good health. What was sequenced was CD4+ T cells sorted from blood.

The CDR3 DNA follows: TGTGCCAGCAGCTACCTGGACAGAGATACGCAGTATTTT. Protein product: CASSYLDRDTQYF. The J gene is TRBJ2-3, the V gene TRBV9; D is perhaps TRBD1 (6 bases). The CDR3 loop spans 13 amino acids. Trimming removed 4 bases at V and 5 bases at J, with 11 bases between. Germline V gene data show CDR1 as SGDLS and CDR2 as YYNGEE.